The next 11 T cell receptor beta chains were all read from a single sample in a study of blood T cell repertoires in COVID-19. Measured with immunoSEQ multiplex PCR; TCRdb has only the in-frame clones, and not every one. The sample contains approximately 240,000 clones, just over 90% of which appear only once. Sequenced input: PBMCs or T cells enriched from blood (not recorded which). All receptors derive from a woman aged 18-29 years who had recovered from COVID-19.

V usage is TRBV5-8 and J usage is TRBJ1-2, with D tentatively TRBD1 (5 bases). Germline values: CDR1 SGHTS, CDR2 YDEGEE. V lost 2 bases to trimming and J lost 5 bases, with 25 bases between them. The CDR3 is 18 amino acids. The CDR3 bases are TGTGCCAGCAGCTTCCCCACAGGAATCCCAATTTTTATTTATGGCTACACCTTC. This gives the protein CASSFPTGIPIFIYGYTF.

The gene calls are TRBV19 and TRBJ1-1; 8 bases line up with TRBD1. This CDR3 contains 13 residues. Germline V gene sequence: CDR1 LNHDA, CDR2 SQIVND (reference sequence). Losses at the gene ends were 8 bases for V and 0 bases for J; bases not matched to a gene: 2. The CDR3 DNA reads as TGTGCCAGTGGACAGGGCTTGAACACTGAAGCTTTCTTT. Encoded protein: CASGQGLNTEAFF.

The rearrangement uses TRBV13 and TRBJ1-2; D uncertain. The V end lost 1 base, the J end lost 8 bases, and 11 bases lay between the germline ends. The CDR3 covers 13 residues. The germline V gene encodes CDR1 PRHDT and CDR2 FYEKMQ (reference sequence). CDR3 loop: CASSLEFRGGYTF. In DNA form, the CDR3 reads TGTGCCAGCAGCTTAGAGTTTCGGGGAGGCTACACCTTC. The full variable domain, its missing parts supplied by reference TRBV13 and TRBJ1-2, is AAGVIQSPRHLIKEKRETATLKCYPIPRHDTVYWYQQGPGQDPQFLISFYEKMQSDKGSIPDRFSAQQFSDYHSELNMSSLELGDSALYFCASSLEFRGGYTFGSGTRLTVV.

V gene TRBV10-3 combines with J gene TRBJ1-1; 7 nucleotides agree with TRBD1. The CDR3 has 15 amino acids. Germline V gene data show CDR1 as ENHRY and CDR2 as SYGVKD. Trimming removed 4 bases from V and 1 base from J; junction bases left unmatched: 6. The CDR3, as DNA: TGTGCCATCAGTGGGCCGGGACAGCCGAACACTGAAGCTTTCTTT. This gives the protein CAISGPGQPNTEAFF.

V and J are TRBV7-3 and TRBJ1-1; a possible D gene is TRBD1 (5 bases). Germline V CDR1 and CDR2: SGHTA, FQGTGA. Between the trimmed V and J ends, which lost 6 bases and 6 bases, there was a span of 17 bases. The CDR3 is 14 amino acids. The CDR3 here is CASSSVAGKAEAFF. The CDR3 DNA follows: TGTGCCAGCAGTTCAGTCGCAGGGAAAGCTGAAGCTTTCTTT.

The chain employs TRBV19 and TRBJ1-1; the match to TRBD1 covers 7 bases. With V trimmed by 3 bases and J by 0 bases, 4 bases remained unmatched. The V gene's germline CDR1 is LNHDA and CDR2 SQIVND (reference sequence). This CDR3 comprises 15 residues. The CDR3 region is CASSILGTVNTEAFF. The CDR3 DNA reads TGTGCCAGTAGTATTCTTGGGACAGTGAACACTGAAGCTTTCTTT.

The V gene is TRBV27, the J gene TRBJ1-1, with 7 positions matching TRBD1. Germline V gene sequence: CDR1 MNHEY, CDR2 SMNVEV (reference sequence). Trimming took 5 bases from V and 4 from J; bases not matched to a gene: 13. CDR3 length equals 16 residues. CDR3 in amino acids: CASSPGGSIGATEAFF. In nucleotides, the CDR3 is TGTGCCAGCAGTCCAGGGGGTTCTATCGGCGCCACTGAAGCTTTCTTT.

V is TRBV5-1 and J is TRBJ2-1, with D tentatively TRBD1 (6 bases). Germline loops: CDR1 SGHRS, CDR2 YFSETQ. The CDR3 runs 14 residues. Trimming stripped 0 bases from V and 8 bases from J, with 12 bases between. CDR3 loop: CASSLEQGIHEQFF. CDR3 nucleotides: TGCGCCAGCAGCTTGGAACAGGGAATCCATGAGCAGTTCTTC. The complete variable domain, with remaining parts taken from reference TRBV5-1 and TRBJ2-1, reads KAGVTQTPRYLIKTRGQQVTLSCSPISGHRSVSWYQQTPGQGLQFLFEYFSETQRNKGNFPGRFSGRQFSNSRSEMNVSTLELGDSALYLCASSLEQGIHEQFFGPGTRLTVL.

This chain connects TRBV7-9 to TRBJ1-2; 9 bases are shared with TRBD1. The CDR3 spans 18 residues. The germline CDR1 and CDR2 sequences are SEHNR and FQNEAQ (reference sequence). Trimming at V came to 1 base and at J to 0 bases, leaving 9 bases not matched to a gene. This CDR3 reads CASSLGGTGPTANYGYTF. The CDR3 DNA reads TGTGCCAGCAGCTTAGGGGGGACAGGGCCCACAGCTAACTATGGCTACACCTTC.

This chain connects TRBV10-3 to TRBJ2-5, with 7 bases lining up with TRBD2. Trimming took 11 bases from V and 2 from J; bases not matched to a gene: 14. This CDR3 region has 15 residues. Looked up from germline, CDR1 is ENHRY and CDR2 is SYGVKD. CDR3: CASRGASGPQETQYF. The CDR3 DNA is TGTGCCTCCCGGGGAGCTAGCGGCCCACAAGAGACCCAGTACTTC.

The genes are TRBV11-2 and TRBJ2-7, with D possibly TRBD1 on 5 matching bases. Trimming stripped 1 base from V and 2 bases from J, with 12 bases between. Germline V lookup: CDR1 SGHAT, CDR2 FQNNGV. The CDR3 length is 15 residues. The CDR3, as DNA: TGTGCCAGCAGCTTAGGTCCCCAGGGTCCCTACGAGCAGTACTTC. This codes for CASSLGPQGPYEQYF.